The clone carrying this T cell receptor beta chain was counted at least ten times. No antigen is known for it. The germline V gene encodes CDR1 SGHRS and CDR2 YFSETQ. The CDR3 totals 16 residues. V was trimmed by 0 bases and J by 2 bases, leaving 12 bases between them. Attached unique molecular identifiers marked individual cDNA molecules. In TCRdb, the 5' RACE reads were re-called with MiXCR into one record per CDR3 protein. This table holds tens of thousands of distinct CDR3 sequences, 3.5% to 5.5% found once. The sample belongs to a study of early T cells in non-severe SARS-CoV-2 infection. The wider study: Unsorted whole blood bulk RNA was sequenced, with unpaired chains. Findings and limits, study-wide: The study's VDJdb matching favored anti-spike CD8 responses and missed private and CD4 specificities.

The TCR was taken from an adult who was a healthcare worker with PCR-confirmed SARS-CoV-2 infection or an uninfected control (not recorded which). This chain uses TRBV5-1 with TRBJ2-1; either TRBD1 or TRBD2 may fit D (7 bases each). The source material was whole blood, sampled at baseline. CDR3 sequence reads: CASSLAQGGPYNEQFF. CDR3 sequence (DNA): TGCGCCAGCAGCTTGGCCCAGGGGGGGCCCTACAATGAGCAGTTCTTC. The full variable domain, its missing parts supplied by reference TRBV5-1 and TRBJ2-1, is KAGVTQTPRYLIKTRGQQVTLSCSPISGHRSVSWYQQTPGQGLQFLFEYFSETQRNKGNFPGRFSGRQFSNSRSEMNVSTLELGDSALYLCASSLAQGGPYNEQFFGPGTRLTVL.